A selection of T cell receptor beta chains follows, all from one sample in a study of cytomegalovirus exposure and HLA in healthy donors. Sequenced by immunoSEQ multiplex PCR; TCRdb stores in-frame clones only, minus some. This sample yields about 220,000 clones, of which just under 90% are seen a single time; roughly 2.5% belongs to the top ten. Sequencing was done on a sample of PBMCs. These receptors all come from a young man in good health and CMV-seronegative. Each CDR3 is given with its conserved first and last residue. Clone size is given for some rows only: seen once, a few or many times, or a class if the clone is expanded.

V gene: TRBV28
J gene: TRBJ2-7
clone size: once
CDR3 protein: CASIESYSYEQYF

V gene: TRBV6-1
J gene: TRBJ2-5
clone size: NA
CDR3 protein: CASRRGQETQYF

V gene: TRBV28
J gene: TRBJ2-7
clone size: NA
CDR3 protein: CASSLLPGQGANEQYF

V gene: TRBV4-1
J gene: TRBJ1-4
clone size: few
CDR3 protein: CASKARVTNEKLFF

V gene: TRBV28
J gene: TRBJ2-7
clone size: NA
CDR3 protein: CASSLGQLYEQYF

V gene: TRBV5-4
J gene: TRBJ2-7
clone size: NA
CDR3 protein: CASSSVRLAGRNEQYF

V gene: TRBV4-2
J gene: TRBJ2-7
clone size: few
CDR3 protein: CASSQVTTSGSEQYF

V gene: TRBV27
J gene: TRBJ1-2
clone size: NA
CDR3 protein: CASSFRRGITNYGYTF

V gene: TRBV27
J gene: TRBJ2-7
clone size: few
CDR3 protein: CASSLAGGRGYEQYF

V gene: TRBV19
J gene: TRBJ2-6
clone size: NA
CDR3 protein: CASTGRTGGGTGANVLTF

V gene: TRBV12-5
J gene: TRBJ2-7
clone size: NA
CDR3 protein: CASGRDSYEQYF

V gene: TRBV10-3
J gene: TRBJ2-3
clone size: NA
CDR3 protein: CAISHGQPTQYF

V gene: TRBV7-9
J gene: TRBJ2-7
clone size: few
CDR3 protein: CASSLSSPYEQYF

V gene: TRBV27
J gene: TRBJ1-2
clone size: NA
CDR3 protein: CASSLGTGGSYGYTF

V gene: TRBV4-2
J gene: TRBJ1-4
clone size: NA
CDR3 protein: CASSQGEPTNEKLFF

V gene: TRBV19
J gene: TRBJ2-2
clone size: NA
CDR3 protein: CASSMPGLSTGELFF

V gene: TRBV7-2
J gene: TRBJ1-1
clone size: NA
CDR3 protein: CASSFYRAAGTEAFF

V gene: TRBV6-4
J gene: TRBJ2-1
clone size: NA
CDR3 protein: CASSAVGAGHNEQFF

V gene: TRBV6-5
J gene: TRBJ2-5
clone size: NA
CDR3 protein: CASSYGLRGETQYF

V gene: TRBV7-9
J gene: TRBJ1-3
clone size: NA
CDR3 protein: CASSTNRQAFSGNTIYF

V gene: TRBV7-9
J gene: TRBJ1-6
clone size: NA
CDR3 protein: CASSQGEGSSPLHF

V gene: TRBV15
J gene: TRBJ1-2
clone size: NA
CDR3 protein: CATSKIRQDRINYGYTF

V gene: TRBV6-1
J gene: TRBJ2-1
clone size: once
CDR3 protein: CASSARQGGDEQFF

V gene: TRBV11-2
J gene: TRBJ1-5
clone size: NA
CDR3 protein: CASSLGGYSNQPQHF

V gene: TRBV10-3
J gene: TRBJ2-3
clone size: NA
CDR3 protein: CAISPTSDRAVADTQYF

V gene: TRBV27
J gene: TRBJ2-7
clone size: NA
CDR3 protein: CASSPGTAGYEQYF

V gene: TRBV30
J gene: TRBJ1-2
clone size: once
CDR3 protein: CAWRTAFYGYTF

V gene: TRBV5-5
J gene: TRBJ1-5
clone size: once
CDR3 protein: CASSFFWQGRYSNQPQHF

V gene: TRBV9
J gene: TRBJ2-5
clone size: NA
CDR3 protein: CASSVGRAGLGETQYF

V gene: TRBV19
J gene: TRBJ2-1
clone size: NA
CDR3 protein: CASSDGRQGYNEQFF

V gene: TRBV11-3
J gene: TRBJ2-5
clone size: NA
CDR3 protein: CASSLGGFGTQQETQYF

V gene: TRBV10-1
J gene: TRBJ1-4
clone size: NA
CDR3 protein: CASSGGQPNEKLFF

V gene: TRBV11-2
J gene: TRBJ1-6
clone size: NA
CDR3 protein: CASSLARGPGNSPLHF

V gene: TRBV19
J gene: TRBJ2-7
clone size: NA
CDR3 protein: CASSIRGSAYEQYF

V gene: TRBV5-4
J gene: TRBJ1-3
clone size: NA
CDR3 protein: CASSGASGNTIYF

V gene: TRBV15
J gene: TRBJ1-2
clone size: NA
CDR3 protein: CATSTTPGQHGYTF

V gene: TRBV28
J gene: TRBJ2-3
clone size: NA
CDR3 protein: CASSLGGADTQYF

V gene: TRBV4-3
J gene: TRBJ2-3
clone size: NA
CDR3 protein: CASSQEPSVSTDTQYF

V gene: TRBV7-6
J gene: TRBJ2-2
clone size: NA
CDR3 protein: CASSPGWGRELFF

V gene: TRBV5-1
J gene: TRBJ2-5
clone size: NA
CDR3 protein: CASSLAGLGTQYF

V gene: TRBV7-2
J gene: TRBJ2-7
clone size: NA
CDR3 protein: CASSLVGGGEQYF

V gene: TRBV10-3
J gene: TRBJ2-1
clone size: NA
CDR3 protein: CAISDDEDSLNEQFF

V gene: TRBV9
J gene: TRBJ2-7
clone size: NA
CDR3 protein: CASSPQVSGQGGEQYF

V gene: TRBV5-1
J gene: TRBJ2-1
clone size: NA
CDR3 protein: CASSLSTRFSYNEQFF

V gene: TRBV18
J gene: TRBJ2-7
clone size: NA
CDR3 protein: CASSSSPGVGGGYEQYF

V gene: TRBV10-3
J gene: TRBJ1-2
clone size: NA
CDR3 protein: CAIRPSGTGHGYTF

V gene: TRBV30
J gene: TRBJ2-1
clone size: NA
CDR3 protein: CAWSRDRYNEQFF

V gene: TRBV11-2
J gene: TRBJ2-7
clone size: NA
CDR3 protein: CASSLPGQSYEQYF

V gene: TRBV9
J gene: TRBJ2-1
clone size: NA
CDR3 protein: CASSAEAANRASEQFF

V gene: TRBV28
J gene: TRBJ2-1
clone size: NA
CDR3 protein: CASSLRYEQFF

V gene: TRBV9
J gene: TRBJ2-3
clone size: NA
CDR3 protein: CASSVAFITDTQYF

V gene: TRBV7-8
J gene: TRBJ2-1
clone size: NA
CDR3 protein: CASTTRAQYNEQFF

V gene: TRBV5-1
J gene: TRBJ2-7
clone size: NA
CDR3 protein: CASSRRTGGIYEQYF

V gene: TRBV2
J gene: TRBJ2-7
clone size: NA
CDR3 protein: CASSASWEGGRQGFYEQYF

V gene: TRBV15
J gene: TRBJ2-7
clone size: NA
CDR3 protein: CATSRELLNYEQYF

V gene: TRBV7-7
J gene: TRBJ2-1
clone size: NA
CDR3 protein: CASSPAGTSPRGSYNEQFF

V gene: TRBV14
J gene: TRBJ1-3
clone size: NA
CDR3 protein: CASSQGRTENTIYF

V gene: TRBV13
J gene: TRBJ1-2
clone size: few
CDR3 protein: CASSPGQGNYGYTF

V gene: TRBV5-6
J gene: TRBJ1-1
clone size: once
CDR3 protein: CASSLPGLPEAFF

V gene: TRBV5-8
J gene: TRBJ2-3
clone size: NA
CDR3 protein: CASSLVLLGGDTQYF